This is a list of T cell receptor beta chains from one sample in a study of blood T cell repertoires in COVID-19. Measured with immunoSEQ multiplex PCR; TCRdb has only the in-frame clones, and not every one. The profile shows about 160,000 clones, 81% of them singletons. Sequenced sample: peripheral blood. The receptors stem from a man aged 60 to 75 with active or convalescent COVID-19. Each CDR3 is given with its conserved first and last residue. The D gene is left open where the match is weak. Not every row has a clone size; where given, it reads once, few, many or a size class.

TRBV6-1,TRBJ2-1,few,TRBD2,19,CASSEEGTSGGATYNEQFF,TGTGCCAGCAGTGAAGAAGGGACTAGCGGGGGGGCCACTTACAATGAGCAGTTCTTC
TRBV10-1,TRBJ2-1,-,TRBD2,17,CASSDPSSGRGNNEQFF,TGCGCCAGCAGTGACCCTTCAAGCGGGAGAGGAAACAATGAGCAGTTCTTC
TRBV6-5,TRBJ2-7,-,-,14,CASSYIRSSYEQYF,TGTGCCAGCAGTTACATTCGGAGCTCCTACGAGCAGTACTTC
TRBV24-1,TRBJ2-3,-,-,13,CATSDPGSDTQYF,TGTGCCACCAGTGACCCAGGGTCAGATACGCAGTATTTT
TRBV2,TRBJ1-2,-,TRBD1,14,CASSRDRGHYGYTF,TGTGCCAGCAGTAGGGACAGGGGGCACTATGGCTACACCTTC
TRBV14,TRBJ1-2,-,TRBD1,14,CASSQGGGAGGYTF,TGTGCCAGCAGCCAAGGAGGGGGCGCGGGTGGCTACACCTTC
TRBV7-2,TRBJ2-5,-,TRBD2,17,CASSFRGSGRSGETQYF,TGTGCCAGCAGCTTCCGGGGTAGCGGGAGATCGGGAGAGACCCAGTACTTC
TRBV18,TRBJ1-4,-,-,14,CASSPPGSGEKLFF,TGTGCCAGCTCACCACCGGGGAGTGGAGAAAAACTGTTTTTT
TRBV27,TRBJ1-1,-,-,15,CASSQGWARNTEAFF,TGTGCCAGCAGTCAAGGATGGGCGAGGAACACTGAAGCTTTCTTT
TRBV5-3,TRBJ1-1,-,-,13,CARSLVGGIGAFF,TGTGCCAGAAGCTTGGTAGGAGGGATTGGAGCTTTCTTT
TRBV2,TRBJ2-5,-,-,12,CASSAVQETQYF,TGTGCCAGCAGTGCAGTCCAAGAGACCCAGTACTTC
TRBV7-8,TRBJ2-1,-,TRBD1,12,CASRTGSNEQFF,TGTGCCAGCAGGACAGGGTCCAATGAGCAGTTCTTC
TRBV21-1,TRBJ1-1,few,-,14,CASSKAREGTEAFF,TGTGCCAGCAGCAAAGCGCGAGAGGGCACTGAAGCTTTCTTT
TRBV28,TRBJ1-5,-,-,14,CASRTDRYNQPQHF,TGTGCCAGCAGAACCGACAGGTACAATCAGCCCCAGCATTTT
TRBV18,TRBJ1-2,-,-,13,CASSPRDKDGYTF,TGTGCCAGCTCACCCCGGGACAAAGATGGCTACACCTTC
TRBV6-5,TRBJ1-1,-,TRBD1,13,CASSGQGVGEAFF,TGTGCCAGCTCGGGACAGGGGGTTGGTGAAGCTTTCTTT
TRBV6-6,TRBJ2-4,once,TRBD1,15,CASKTDRVAKNIQYF,TGTGCCAGCAAAACCGACAGGGTAGCCAAAAACATTCAGTACTTC
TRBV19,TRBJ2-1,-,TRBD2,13,CASAGTSLYEQFF,TGTGCCAGTGCCGGGACTAGCCTCTATGAGCAGTTCTTC
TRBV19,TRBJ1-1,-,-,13,CASRGTPDTEAFF,TGTGCCAGTAGGGGGACACCGGACACTGAAGCTTTCTTT
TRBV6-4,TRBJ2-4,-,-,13,CASSEGAQNIQYF,TGTGCCAGCAGTGAAGGGGCGCAGAACATTCAGTACTTC
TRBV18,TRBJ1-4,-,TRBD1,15,CASSIRQGANEKLFF,TGTGCCAGCTCAATTAGACAGGGCGCTAATGAAAAACTGTTTTTT
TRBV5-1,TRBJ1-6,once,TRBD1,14,CASSLQGDHSPLHF,TGCGCCAGCAGCTTACAGGGGGATCATTCACCCCTCCACTTT
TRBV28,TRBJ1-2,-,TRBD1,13,CASSGGNPYGYTF,TGTGCCAGCTCAGGGGGTAATCCCTATGGCTACACCTTC
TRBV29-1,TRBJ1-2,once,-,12,CSVFGGNYGYTF,TGCAGCGTTTTCGGGGGTAACTATGGCTACACCTTC
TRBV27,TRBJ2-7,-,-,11,CASGTDYEQYF,TGTGCCAGCGGCACCGACTACGAGCAGTACTTC
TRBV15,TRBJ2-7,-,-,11,CATSQGYEQYF,TGTGCCACCAGTCAGGGTTACGAGCAGTACTTC
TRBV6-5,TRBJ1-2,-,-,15,CASSYSEQIPYGYTF,TGTGCCAGCAGTTACTCGGAGCAGATCCCCTATGGCTACACCTTC
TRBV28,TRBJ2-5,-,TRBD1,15,CASSRGQGPQETQYF,TGTGCCAGCAGCCGCGGACAGGGACCCCAAGAGACCCAGTACTTC
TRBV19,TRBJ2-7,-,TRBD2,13,CASSSGSSYEQYF,TGTGCCAGTAGTAGCGGGAGCTCCTACGAGCAGTACTTC
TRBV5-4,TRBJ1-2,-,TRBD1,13,CASSFQGAQGYTF,TGTGCCAGCAGCTTCCAGGGGGCGCAAGGCTACACCTTC
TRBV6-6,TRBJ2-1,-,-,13,CASSPPESVEQFF,TGTGCCAGCAGCCCTCCCGAGAGCGTTGAGCAGTTCTTC
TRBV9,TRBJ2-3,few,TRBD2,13,CASSALSGDTQYF,TGTGCCAGCAGCGCTCTTAGCGGGGATACGCAGTATTTT
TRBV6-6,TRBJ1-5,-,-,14,CASSYHQSGQPQHF,TGTGCCAGCAGTTACCATCAGTCGGGTCAGCCCCAGCATTTT
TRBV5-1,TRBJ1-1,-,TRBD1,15,CASSLSGGENTEAFF,TGCGCCAGCAGCTTGTCAGGGGGCGAAAACACTGAAGCTTTCTTT
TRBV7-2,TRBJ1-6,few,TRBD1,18,CASSSPDRGRSYNSPLHF,TGTGCCAGCAGCTCCCCCGACAGGGGCAGATCCTATAATTCACCCCTCCACTTT
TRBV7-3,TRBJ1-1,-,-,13,CASAGQRNTEAFF,TGTGCCAGCGCAGGCCAGAGGAACACTGAAGCTTTCTTT
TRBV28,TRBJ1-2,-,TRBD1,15,CASSPWDRPGHGYTF,TGTGCCAGCAGTCCCTGGGACAGGCCGGGACATGGCTACACCTTC
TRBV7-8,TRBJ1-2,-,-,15,CASSFATAPNYGYTF,TGTGCCAGCAGCTTCGCGACAGCACCAAACTATGGCTACACCTTC
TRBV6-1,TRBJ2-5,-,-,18,CASSVEASPGGRQETQYF,TGTGCCAGCAGTGTCGAAGCCTCCCCAGGGGGGAGACAAGAGACCCAGTACTTC
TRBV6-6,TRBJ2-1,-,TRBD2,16,CASSYYGGGMYNEQFF,TGTGCCAGCAGTTACTATGGCGGGGGGATGTACAATGAGCAGTTCTTC